This T cell receptor (beta chain) was profiled in a study of patients and donors after allogeneic stem cell transplantation. V lost 5 bases and J lost 8; bases outside the gene matches: 12. Per the germline V gene, CDR1 is SEHNR and CDR2 is FQNEAQ (reference sequence). The CDR3 covers 16 residues. This clonotype ranks as medium-sized (0.01 to 0.1%). Each CDR3 protein is one row after TCRdb ran MiXCR on the RT-PCR reads. The table lists around 27,000 distinct CDR3 sequences, over 7% of them singletons. The specimen was blood, either unsorted or a sorted T cell fraction (not recorded which). The genes are TRBV7-9 and TRBJ2-1, with 10 nucleotides matching TRBD2. The origin of this receptor is a human donor who was either an allogeneic HSCT recipient or a stem cell or donor lymphocyte infusion donor (not recorded which). It is not recorded whose cells these are; they may come from a transplant donor. The DNA of the CDR3 is TGTGCCAGCAGCCCCCCCGGGACTAGCGACGGCGATGAGCAGTTCTTC. It specifies CASSPPGTSDGDEQFF.